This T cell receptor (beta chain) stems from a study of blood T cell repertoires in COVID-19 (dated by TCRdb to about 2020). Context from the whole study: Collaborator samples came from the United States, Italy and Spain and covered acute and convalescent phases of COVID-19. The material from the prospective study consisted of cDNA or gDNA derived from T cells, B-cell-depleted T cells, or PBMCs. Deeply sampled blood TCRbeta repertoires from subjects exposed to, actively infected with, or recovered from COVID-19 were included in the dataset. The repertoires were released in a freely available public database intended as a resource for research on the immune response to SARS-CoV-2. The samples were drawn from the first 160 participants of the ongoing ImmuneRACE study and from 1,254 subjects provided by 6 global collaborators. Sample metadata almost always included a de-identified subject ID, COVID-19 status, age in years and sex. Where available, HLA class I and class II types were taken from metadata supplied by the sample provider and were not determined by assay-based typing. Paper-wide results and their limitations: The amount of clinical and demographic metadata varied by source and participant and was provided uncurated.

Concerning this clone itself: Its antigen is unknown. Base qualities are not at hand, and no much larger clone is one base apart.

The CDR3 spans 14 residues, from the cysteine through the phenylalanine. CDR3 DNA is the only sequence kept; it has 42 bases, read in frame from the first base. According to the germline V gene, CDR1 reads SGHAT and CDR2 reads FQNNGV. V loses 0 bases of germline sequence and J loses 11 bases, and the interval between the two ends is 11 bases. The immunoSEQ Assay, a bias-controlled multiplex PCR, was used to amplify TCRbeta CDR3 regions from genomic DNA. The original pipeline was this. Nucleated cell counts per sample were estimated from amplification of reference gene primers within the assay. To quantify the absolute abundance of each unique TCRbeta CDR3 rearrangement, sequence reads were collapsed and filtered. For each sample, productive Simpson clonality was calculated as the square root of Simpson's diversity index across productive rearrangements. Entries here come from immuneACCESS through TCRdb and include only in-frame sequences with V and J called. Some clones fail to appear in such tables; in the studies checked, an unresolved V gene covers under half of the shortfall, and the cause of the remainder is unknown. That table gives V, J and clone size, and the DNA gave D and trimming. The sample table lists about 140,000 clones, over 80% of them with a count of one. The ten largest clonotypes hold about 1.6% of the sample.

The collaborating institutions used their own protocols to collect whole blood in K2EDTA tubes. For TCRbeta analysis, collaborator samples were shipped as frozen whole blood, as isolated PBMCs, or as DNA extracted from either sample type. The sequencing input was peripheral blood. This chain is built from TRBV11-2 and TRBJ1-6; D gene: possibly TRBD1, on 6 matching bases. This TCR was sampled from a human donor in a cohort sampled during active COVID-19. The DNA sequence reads TGTGCCAGCAGCTTAGAGACAGGACGTCCACCCCTCCACTTT. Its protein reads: CASSLETGRPPLHF.